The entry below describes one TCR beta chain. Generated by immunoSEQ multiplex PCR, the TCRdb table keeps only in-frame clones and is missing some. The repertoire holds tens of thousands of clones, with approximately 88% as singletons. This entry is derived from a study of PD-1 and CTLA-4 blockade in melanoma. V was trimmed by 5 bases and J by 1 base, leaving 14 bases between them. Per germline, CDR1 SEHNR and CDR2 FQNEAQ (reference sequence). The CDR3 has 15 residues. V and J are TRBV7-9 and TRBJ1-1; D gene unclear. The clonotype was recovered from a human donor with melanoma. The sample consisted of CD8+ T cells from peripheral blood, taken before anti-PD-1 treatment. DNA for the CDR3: TGTGCCAGCAGCCCTCTTAACGCGGGGAACACTGAAGCTTTCTTT. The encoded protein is CASSPLNAGNTEAFF.